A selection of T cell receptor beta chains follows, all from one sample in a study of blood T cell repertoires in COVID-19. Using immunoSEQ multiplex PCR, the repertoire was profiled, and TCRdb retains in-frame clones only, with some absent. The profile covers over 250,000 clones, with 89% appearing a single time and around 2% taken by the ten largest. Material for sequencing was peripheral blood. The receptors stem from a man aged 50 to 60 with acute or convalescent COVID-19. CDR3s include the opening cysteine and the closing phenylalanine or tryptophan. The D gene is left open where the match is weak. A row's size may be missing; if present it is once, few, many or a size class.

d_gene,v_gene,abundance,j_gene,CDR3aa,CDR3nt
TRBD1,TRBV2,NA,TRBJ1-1,CASSGQGRVEAFF,TGTGCCAGCTCGGGACAGGGGAGGGTTGAAGCTTTCTTT
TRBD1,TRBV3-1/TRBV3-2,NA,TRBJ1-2,CASRRDRGNYGYTF,TGTGCCAGCAGGCGGGACAGGGGGAACTATGGCTACACCTTC
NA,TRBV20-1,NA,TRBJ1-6,CSASFPGGVDSPLHF,TGCAGTGCTAGTTTTCCGGGAGGGGTGGATTCACCCCTCCACTTT
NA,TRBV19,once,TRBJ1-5,CASSRGGASNQPQHF,TGTGCCAGTAGTAGGGGGGGCGCGAGCAATCAGCCCCAGCATTTT
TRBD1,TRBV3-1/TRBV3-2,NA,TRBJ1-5,CASSPAQGAGRLYQPQHF,TGTGCCAGCAGCCCCGCACAGGGGGCCGGGCGCCTTTATCAGCCCCAGCATTTT
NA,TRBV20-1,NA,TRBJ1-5,CSASQGHNQPQHF,TGCAGTGCTAGTCAGGGGCACAATCAGCCCCAGCATTTT
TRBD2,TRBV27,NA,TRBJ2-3,CASSLGAGDTDTQYF,TGTGCCAGCAGTTTAGGGGCGGGGGACACAGATACGCAGTATTTT
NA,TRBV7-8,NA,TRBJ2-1,CASSLEVRDLQFF,TGTGCCAGCAGCTTAGAAGTCCGGGACTTACAGTTCTTC
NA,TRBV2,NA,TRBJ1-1,CASSEGGGAFF,TGTGCCAGCAGTGAAGGAGGAGGAGCTTTCTTT
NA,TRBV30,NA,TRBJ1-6,CAWSWGDGSPLHF,TGTGCCTGGAGCTGGGGGGATGGGTCACCCCTCCACTTT
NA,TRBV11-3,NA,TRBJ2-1,CASSLGGTHNEQFF,TGTGCCAGCAGCTTAGGCGGGACTCACAATGAGCAGTTCTTC
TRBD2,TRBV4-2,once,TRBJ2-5,CASSQDVSGGGETQYF,TGTGCCAGCAGCCAAGATGTTAGCGGGGGGGGAGAGACCCAGTACTTC
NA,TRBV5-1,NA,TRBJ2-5,CASSLRDSGETQYF,TGCGCCAGCAGCTTGCGGGACTCCGGAGAGACCCAGTACTTC
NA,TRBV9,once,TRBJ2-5,CASSVGGYQETQYF,TGTGCCAGCAGCGTAGGCGGGTACCAAGAGACCCAGTACTTC
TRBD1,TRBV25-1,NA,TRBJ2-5,CASTGQGPQETQYF,TGTGCCAGCACTGGACAGGGCCCACAAGAGACCCAGTACTTC
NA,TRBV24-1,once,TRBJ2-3,CATSDLPGFSTDTQYF,TGTGCCACCAGTGATTTACCAGGGTTCAGCACAGATACGCAGTATTTT
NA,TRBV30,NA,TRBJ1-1,CAWSRGAGKGLPEAFF,TGTGCCTGGAGTCGCGGTGCGGGAAAGGGCTTGCCTGAAGCTTTCTTT
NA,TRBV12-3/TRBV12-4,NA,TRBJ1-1,CASSLTRGTEAFF,TGTGCCAGCAGTTTAACGAGGGGGACTGAAGCTTTCTTT
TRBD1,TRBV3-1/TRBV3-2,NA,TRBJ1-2,CASSPVRQGYGYTF,TGTGCCAGCAGCCCCGTGCGACAGGGCTATGGCTACACCTTC
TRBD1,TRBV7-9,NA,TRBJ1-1,CASSSQTGGTEAFF,TGTGCCAGCAGCTCACAGACAGGGGGCACTGAAGCTTTCTTT
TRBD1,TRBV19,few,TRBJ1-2,CASSIAQGASGYTF,TGTGCCAGTAGTATAGCTCAGGGGGCTTCTGGCTACACCTTC
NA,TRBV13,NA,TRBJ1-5,CASSITGLHGEPQHF,TGTGCCAGCAGCATAACCGGCCTTCACGGGGAGCCCCAGCATTTT
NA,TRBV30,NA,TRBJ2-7,CAWTGNNEQYF,TGTGCCTGGACAGGGAATAACGAGCAGTACTTC
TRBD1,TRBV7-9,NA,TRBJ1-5,CASSPQGYQPQHF,TGTGCCAGCAGCCCACAGGGGTATCAGCCCCAGCATTTT
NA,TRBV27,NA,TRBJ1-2,CASSFRVNYGYTF,TGTGCCAGCAGTTTCAGGGTTAACTATGGCTACACCTTC
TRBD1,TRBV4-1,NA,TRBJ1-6,CASSQDPGQGALGSPLHF,TGCGCCAGCAGCCAAGACCCGGGACAGGGGGCCCTCGGGTCACCCCTCCACTTT
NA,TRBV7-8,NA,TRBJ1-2,CASSSRVNYGYTF,TGTGCCAGCAGCTCACGGGTGAACTATGGCTACACCTTC
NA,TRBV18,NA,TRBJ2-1,CASGAGPDNEQFF,TGTGCCAGCGGGGCGGGGCCAGACAATGAGCAGTTCTTC
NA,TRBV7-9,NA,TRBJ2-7,CASSVKRAGGTYEQYF,TGTGCCAGCAGCGTAAAGAGGGCTGGGGGGACCTACGAGCAGTACTTC
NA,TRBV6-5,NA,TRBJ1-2,CASSSRGNGYTF,TGTGCCAGCAGCTCCCGAGGGAATGGCTACACCTTC
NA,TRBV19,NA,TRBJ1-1,CASNTIGGAEAFF,TGTGCCAGTAACACCATAGGAGGGGCAGAAGCTTTCTTT
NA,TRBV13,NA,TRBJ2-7,CASSSQGGEQYF,TGTGCCAGCAGTTCCCAGGGGGGCGAGCAGTACTTC
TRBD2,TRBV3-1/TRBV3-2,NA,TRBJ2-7,CASSQGHVLAGSYEQYF,TGTGCCAGCAGCCAAGGTCATGTTCTAGCGGGCTCCTACGAGCAGTACTTC
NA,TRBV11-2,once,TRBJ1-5,CASSPRPYSNQPQHF,TGTGCCAGCAGCCCCCGCCCCTATAGCAATCAGCCCCAGCATTTT
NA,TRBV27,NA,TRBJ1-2,CASSLWPISGGYTF,TGTGCCAGCAGTTTATGGCCGATCTCAGGAGGCTACACCTTC
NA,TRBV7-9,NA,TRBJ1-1,CASSSSVGGVDTEAFF,TGTGCCAGCAGCTCCAGTGTTGGGGGGGTTGATACTGAAGCTTTCTTT
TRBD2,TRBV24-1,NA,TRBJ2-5,CATSGSTGLATETQYF,TGTGCCACCAGTGGATCTACGGGACTAGCGACCGAGACCCAGTACTTC
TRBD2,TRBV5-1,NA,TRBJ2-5,CASSLGPSSGGRQETQYF,TGCGCCAGCAGCTTGGGCCCTTCTAGCGGGGGCCGCCAAGAGACCCAGTACTTC
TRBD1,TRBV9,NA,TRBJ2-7,CASSEGQVETYEQYF,TGTGCCAGCAGCGAGGGACAGGTTGAAACCTACGAGCAGTACTTC
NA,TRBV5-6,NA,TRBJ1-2,CASSPYWGRGYTF,TGTGCCAGCAGCCCCTATTGGGGGCGTGGCTACACCTTC
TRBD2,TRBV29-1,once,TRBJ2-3,CSATSGSSVDTQYF,TGCAGCGCGACTAGCGGGTCATCGGTAGATACGCAGTATTTT
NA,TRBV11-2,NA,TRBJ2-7,CASSLDPDFSYEQYF,TGTGCCAGCAGCTTAGATCCCGACTTCTCCTACGAGCAGTACTTC
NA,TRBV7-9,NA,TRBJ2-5,CASSLVVGKETQYF,TGTGCCAGCAGCTTAGTTGTCGGGAAAGAGACCCAGTACTTC
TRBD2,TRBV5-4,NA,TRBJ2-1,CAIQAGPNSYNEQFF,TGTGCCATCCAAGCGGGACCGAATTCCTACAATGAGCAGTTCTTC
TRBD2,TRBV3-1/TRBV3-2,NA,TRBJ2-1,CASSPGGTYYNEQFF,TGTGCCAGCAGCCCCGGGGGGACCTACTACAATGAGCAGTTCTTC
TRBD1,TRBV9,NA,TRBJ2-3,CASSVTGTGKTDTQYF,TGTGCCAGCAGCGTCACCGGGACAGGGAAGACCGATACGCAGTATTTT
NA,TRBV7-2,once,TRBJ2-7,CASSQRTGEAYEQYF,TGTGCCAGCAGCCAGAGGACGGGGGAGGCCTACGAGCAGTACTTC
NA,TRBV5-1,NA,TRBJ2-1,CASSFPGGNEQFF,TGCGCCAGCAGCTTCCCCGGGGGCAATGAGCAGTTCTTC
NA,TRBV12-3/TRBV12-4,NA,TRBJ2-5,CASRWTVQETQYF,TGTGCCAGCAGATGGACAGTCCAAGAGACCCAGTACTTC
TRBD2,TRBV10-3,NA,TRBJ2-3,CAISELAGSRVDTQYF,TGTGCCATCAGTGAATTAGCGGGGTCGCGAGTGGATACGCAGTATTTT
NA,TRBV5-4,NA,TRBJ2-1,CASSLGGSSSYNEQFF,TGTGCCAGCAGCTTGGGTGGGAGTAGCTCCTACAATGAGCAGTTCTTC